This TCR beta chain was sequenced in a study of T cell responses to AZD1222 COVID-19 vaccine. Trimming cost V 3 bases and J 8 bases; bases outside gene matches: 6. CDR1 and CDR2 from the germline V gene are LGHDT and YNNKEL (reference sequence). The CDR3 sequence is 13 residues long. Sequencing used immunoSEQ multiplex PCR; TCRdb keeps in-frame clones, though not all of them. The sample contains 95,000 to 110,000 clones, about 90% of which appear only once. This receptor was obtained from an adult who received the AZD1222 COVID-19 vaccine. The specimen comprised peripheral blood, sampled 28 days after the second AZD1222 dose. The rearrangement links TRBV3-1 (or the pseudogene TRBV3-2) to TRBJ1-2; 7 bases match TRBD1. CDR3 sequence reads: CASSQTGIRGYTF. CDR3 in DNA: TGTGCCAGCAGCCAGACAGGGATAAGGGGCTACACCTTC.